A single sample is the source of the 4 T cell receptor beta chains below, sequenced in a study of blood T cell repertoires in COVID-19. Using immunoSEQ multiplex PCR, the repertoire was profiled, and TCRdb retains in-frame clones only, with some absent. The sample consists of around 200,000 clones, about 85% of them appearing once. The material sequenced was peripheral blood. The receptors stem from an elderly woman in a cohort sampled during active or convalescent COVID-19.

The genes are TRBV6-1 and TRBJ1-5; D gene unclear. Trimming left V 0 bases short and J 6 bases short, with 6 bases between. The CDR3 covers 13 residues. Germline CDR1 and CDR2: MNHNS and SASEGT. CDR3 amino acids: CASSEAEGQPQHF. The CDR3, as DNA: TGTGCCAGCAGTGAAGCGGAGGGTCAGCCCCAGCATTTT.

The chain is built from TRBV5-4 and TRBJ2-1; 9 positions agree with TRBD1. Germline trimming cut 0 bases from V and 15 bases from J; bases unmatched to any gene: 7. Germline V CDR1 and CDR2: SGHNT, YYREEE (reference sequence). The CDR3 contains 13 residues. The CDR3 nucleotides are TGTGCCAGCAGCTTGGTGGGACAGGGATTTCCGTTCTTC. As protein: CASSLVGQGFPFF.

Written as DNA, the CDR3 is TGTGCCAGCAGCCAAGCCTGGGAGCAGTTCTTC. Translating it yields CASSQAWEQFF. The chain uses TRBV7-2 and TRBJ2-1; D gene ambiguous. CDR1 SGHTA and CDR2 FQGNSA come from the germline V gene. This CDR3 region has 11 residues. Trimming shortened V by 5 bases and J by 10 bases, and 9 bases separated the two germline ends.

Many counts were recorded for this clone. CDR3 sequence: CATSRDAGYNQPQHF. In DNA form, the CDR3 reads TGTGCCACCAGCAGAGATGCGGGGTACAATCAGCCCCAGCATTTT. The rearrangement joins TRBV15 to TRBJ1-5; no clear D. Trimming pared 0 bases from V and 3 bases from J, leaving 9 bases between. CDR3 length: 15 residues. Germline CDR1 is LNHNV and CDR2 is YYDKDF (reference sequence).